This TCR beta chain is from a study of blood T cell repertoires in COVID-19. Study context: Samples came from the United States, Italy and Spain, spanning acute and convalescent COVID-19. Nucleic acid was either cDNA or gDNA, and it came from T cells, B-cell-depleted T cells, or PBMCs.

Authors' processing steps: Amplified reference gene primers provided the basis for estimating nucleated cell counts. The assay was immunoSEQ multiplex PCR, and TCRdb's table has in-frame clones only and misses some. The DNA was the basis for D and trimming; V, J and clone size are from that table. The top ten hold about 9% of the sample, which has 200,000 to 250,000 clones, around 84% seen once. V was pared by 3 bases and J by 7 bases, with 16 bases between. CDR1 and CDR2 from the germline V gene are KGHSH and LQKENI. CDR3 length equals 16 residues. The chain joins TRBV18 to TRBJ1-6, with D tentatively TRBD1 (6 bases). The sample consisted of peripheral blood. This clonotype was obtained from a man between 45 and 60 years old with active or convalescent COVID-19. This chain's CDR3 is CASSPSKGQENSPLHF. As DNA, the CDR3 is TGTGCCAGCTCACCCTCGAAGGGACAAGAGAATTCACCCCTCCACTTT.